A single sample is the source of the 29 T cell receptor beta chains below, sequenced in a study of spatial heterogeneity in lung cancer. The time point is: sample taken at primary tumor resection. Tumor, nontumor lung or frozen PBMC supplied whole RNA, sequenced without sorting. Each CDR3 protein is one row after TCRdb ran MiXCR on the 5' RACE reads. The data contain under 15,000 distinct CDR3 sequences, 11% to 15% of them singletons. Material: PBMCs, obtained at surgery. All receptors derive from a male donor with early-stage non-small cell lung cancer.

V and J are TRBV7-2 and TRBJ2-1, with D unresolved. V lost 0 bases and J lost 5, with 5 bases in between. CDR1 SGHTA and CDR2 FQGNSA come from the germline V gene. This CDR3 is built from 13 residues. The CDR3 DNA follows: TGTGCCAGCAGCTTAGCAGGGAACAATGAGCAGTTCTTC. Its translation: CASSLAGNNEQFF.

This clonotype was counted only a few times. This chain connects TRBV11-2 to TRBJ1-1; tentative D call: TRBD1 (5 bases). The CDR3 sequence is 15 residues long. V was clipped by 6 bases and J by 5 bases, with 19 bases between them. The germline CDR1 and CDR2 sequences are SGHAT and FQNNGV. The DNA for the CDR3 is TGTGCCAGCAGGTTCCAAGCAGGGCCGGGGACTGAAGCTTTCTTT. Amino acid sequence: CASRFQAGPGTEAFF.

This clonotype was counted many times. This chain links TRBV7-2 with TRBJ1-2; D possibly corresponds to TRBD1 (6 bases). Trimming removed 5 bases at V and 4 bases at J, with 8 bases between. CDR3 length equals 12 residues. CDR1 is SGHTA and CDR2 is FQGNSA in the germline V gene. CDR3 protein: CASSKDSYGYTF. The CDR3 DNA reads as TGTGCCAGCAGCAAGGACAGCTATGGCTACACCTTC.

This clonotype was found many times. The CDR3 nucleotides are TGTGCCACCAGCAGAGACTCGGGAAGCGCTGAAGCTTTCTTT. It is translated as CATSRDSGSAEAFF. V and J are TRBV15 and TRBJ1-1; no clear D. The ends were cut back, 0 bases at V and 6 bases at J, with 11 bases in the middle. Germline loops: CDR1 LNHNV, CDR2 YYDKDF (reference sequence). This CDR3 is built from 14 residues.

This clonotype was counted at least ten times. The V gene is TRBV7-9, the J gene TRBJ2-7; 9 bases agree with TRBD1. Germline V CDR1 and CDR2: SEHNR, FQNEAQ (reference sequence). J gave up 0 bases and V 5 bases, and 8 bases lay outside the gene matches. The CDR3 has 16 amino acids. The CDR3 loop reads CASSPQGQGVSYEQYF. In nucleotides, the CDR3 is TGTGCCAGCAGCCCCCAGGGACAGGGAGTCTCCTACGAGCAGTACTTC.

This clonotype appeared many times. This chain joins TRBV7-9 and TRBJ1-4, with TRBD1 matching over 7 bases. Germline V gives CDR1 SEHNR, CDR2 FQNEAQ (reference sequence). The ends lost 5 bases at V and 7 bases at J; junction bases unmatched: 7. The CDR3 has 14 residues. CDR3: CASSETGKTEKLFF. CDR3 nucleotide sequence: TGTGCCAGCAGCGAGACAGGGAAAACTGAAAAACTGTTTTTT.

The rearrangement links TRBV2 to TRBJ1-5, with D perhaps TRBD1 (5 bases). Germline-derived CDR1 and CDR2 are SNHLY and FYNNEI. CDR3 length equals 14 residues. Trimming removed 8 bases from V and 0 bases from J, with 11 bases in between. CDR3 loop: CASFDSPSNQPQHF. In nucleotides, the CDR3 is TGTGCCAGCTTTGACAGCCCTAGCAATCAGCCCCAGCATTTT.

This clonotype occurred many times. The chain couples TRBV4-1 to TRBJ2-5; tentative D call: TRBD1 (5 bases). This CDR3 spans 15 amino acids. The V end was cut by 0 bases, the J end by 3 bases, with 11 bases between. Per the germline V gene, CDR1 is MGHRA and CDR2 is YSYEKL. The CDR3 is CASSQDGQGEETQYF. CDR3 sequence (DNA): TGCGCCAGCAGCCAAGATGGGCAGGGCGAAGAGACCCAGTACTTC.

This clonotype was seen more than once but under ten times. The chain couples TRBV5-1 to TRBJ2-3; D is undetermined. CDR3 length: 13 residues. CDR1 and CDR2 (germline): SGHRS, YFSETQ. V lost 4 bases and J 0 bases, leaving 6 bases between the germline ends. CDR3 nucleotide sequence: TGCGCCAGCAGCACAACTAGCACAGATACGCAGTATTTT. It yields the protein CASSTTSTDTQYF.

Regarding this clonotype: One junction end does not reproduce the germline sequence, and a read error may be involved. The chain has TRBV18 and TRBJ2-3, with D unresolved. The CDR3 runs 13 residues. Germline V gene lookup returns CDR1 KGHSH and CDR2 LQKENI. CDR3 DNA sequence: TGTGCCAGCCAGCCCGGGCCCACAGATGCGCAGTATTTT. This encodes CASQPGPTDAQYF.

This clonotype was recorded only once. This rearrangement joins TRBV28 to TRBJ1-1; a weak D match, TRBD1 (5 bases). Looked up from germline, CDR1 is MDHEN and CDR2 is SYDVKM. The CDR3 contains 12 residues. V was cut by 2 bases and J by 8 bases, with 9 bases left in between. CDR3 in DNA: TGTGCCAGCAGTTTAGGGGGGGTGGAAGCTTTCTTT. Protein: CASSLGGVEAFF.

This clonotype showed up many times. This rearrangement joins TRBV6-6 to TRBJ1-4, with TRBD1 matching over 7 bases. This CDR3 has 19 amino acids. J was trimmed by 1 base and V by 8 bases; bases with no gene match: 19. The V gene's germline CDR1 is MNHNY and CDR2 SVGAGI (reference sequence). CDR3 nucleotides: TGTGCCAGCGCGGACTGGGACAGAATTTTGACGGGAACTAATGAAAAACTGTTTTTT. Translated, it gives CASADWDRILTGTNEKLFF.

The chain combines TRBV4-1 with TRBJ2-1; D tentatively fits TRBD1 or TRBD2 (5 bases each). There are 18 residues in the CDR3. Germline CDR1 and CDR2: MGHRA and YSYEKL. V was cut by 1 base and J by 2 bases, with 18 bases left in between. CDR3 sequence: CASSQVGGPGPPYNEQFF. The CDR3 region has the DNA TGCGCCAGCAGCCAAGTTGGGGGTCCGGGACCTCCCTACAATGAGCAGTTCTTC.

The V gene is TRBV3-1, the J gene TRBJ2-7, with 14 bases lining up with TRBD2. The CDR3 loop spans 18 amino acids. The ends lost 1 base at V and 2 bases at J; junction bases unmatched: 7. In germline, CDR1 is LGHDT, CDR2 YNNKEL (reference sequence). As DNA, the CDR3 is TGTGCCAGCAGCCAAGCCGGGACTAGCGGGGGTAGGGCCTACGAGCAGTACTTC. Protein sequence: CASSQAGTSGGRAYEQYF.

The J gene is TRBJ1-2, the V gene TRBV20-1; weak D call: TRBD1 (6 bases). The CDR3 loop spans 13 amino acids. Germline V gives CDR1 DFQATT, CDR2 SNEGSKA (reference sequence). Deletions cut 3 bases from V and 4 bases from J, with 12 bases between. CDR3 nucleotide sequence: TGCAGTGCTAGTGTACCAGGGGTCTATGGCTACACCTTC. This encodes CSASVPGVYGYTF.

By sample share, this clonotype is large. The rearrangement uses TRBV10-3 and TRBJ1-6; 10 positions agree with TRBD1. This CDR3 is 16 amino acids long. Germline lookup yields CDR1 ENHRY and CDR2 SYGVKD. The J segment lost 0 bases and the V segment lost 6 bases, leaving 2 bases of the junction unmatched. CDR3 coding DNA: TGTGCCATCAGCCGGACAGGGGGCTCCTATAATTCACCCCTCCACTTT. This sequence encodes CAISRTGGSYNSPLHF.

The J gene is TRBJ1-4, the V gene TRBV11-2; no clear D. Between the trimmed V and J ends, which lost 5 bases and 4 bases, there was a span of 14 bases. This CDR3 spans 15 amino acids. Germline values: CDR1 SGHAT, CDR2 FQNNGV. CDR3 amino acids: CASSQWKAHNEKLFF. The CDR3 DNA reads as TGTGCCAGCAGCCAATGGAAGGCCCATAATGAAAAACTGTTTTTT.

The sample holds a few counts of this clonotype. This rearrangement joins TRBV20-1 to TRBJ2-5, with D uncertain. Germline V gene sequence: CDR1 DFQATT, CDR2 SNEGSKA (reference sequence). V lost 4 bases and J lost 2, with 14 bases in between. This CDR3 has 14 residues. CDR3 in amino acids: CSATLPMTQETQYF. DNA of the CDR3: TGCAGTGCTACCCTTCCGATGACTCAAGAGACCCAGTACTTC.

This clonotype was counted between two and nine times. The chain carries TRBV5-1 and TRBJ2-5; perhaps D is TRBD1 or TRBD2 (5 bases each). This CDR3 contains 14 residues. Germline lookup yields CDR1 SGHRS and CDR2 YFSETQ. Trimming stripped 7 bases from V and 4 bases from J, with 17 bases between. CDR3 in DNA: TGCGCCAGCCGCAGGGACCCAGACGGAGAGACCCAGTACTTC. It is translated as CASRRDPDGETQYF.

In this sample, this clonotype turned up a few times. CDR3 protein: CASSYRDTQYF. In DNA form, the CDR3 reads TGTGCCAGCAGTTACCGTGATACGCAGTATTTT. This sequence joins TRBV6-2 or TRBV6-3 and TRBJ2-3; the D is unclear. Trimming removed 2 bases at V and 6 bases at J, with 3 bases between. This CDR3 is 11 amino acids long. Germline CDR1 reads MNHEY; CDR2 reads SVGEGT.

CDR3 in amino acids: CASSESKNEAKPQHF. The CDR3 DNA is TGCGCCAGCAGTGAGTCGAAGAACGAGGCCAAGCCCCAGCATTTT. The chain combines TRBV10-1 with TRBJ1-5; D is uncertain. Trimming stripped 0 bases from V and 8 bases from J, with 14 bases between. The CDR3 is 15 amino acids. The germline V gene has CDR1 WNHNN and CDR2 SYGVQD (reference sequence).

In this sample, this clonotype turned up a few times. This chain connects TRBV28 to TRBJ1-5, with a weak D call TRBD1 (5 bases). CDR3 size: 15 residues. Germline V lookup: CDR1 MDHEN, CDR2 SYDVKM. The germline V and J ends were trimmed by 6 bases and 7 bases, with 19 bases remaining between them. CDR3: CASSPNGGLEQPQHF. The CDR3 DNA is TGTGCCAGCAGCCCCAATGGGGGTCTGGAACAGCCCCAGCATTTT.

This clonotype was counted between two and nine times. CDR3: CASSLLQGSTYNEQFF. The CDR3 DNA follows: TGTGCCAGCAGTTTACTACAGGGCTCCACCTACAATGAGCAGTTCTTC. The chain couples TRBV12-3 or TRBV12-4 to TRBJ2-1; a weak D match, TRBD1 (6 bases). V was shortened by 2 bases and J by 2 bases, with 13 bases between the two germline ends. The CDR3 is 16 residues long.

Ten or more counts support this clonotype. This chain joins TRBV6-1 and TRBJ2-5; the D is unclear. Trimming took 8 bases from V and 1 from J, leaving 5 bases between them. The CDR3 length is 11 residues. The V gene's germline CDR1 is MNHNS and CDR2 SASEGT. The CDR3 DNA sequence: TGTGCCAGCCGTAGCCAAGAGACCCAGTACTTC. Translated: CASRSQETQYF.

This clonotype was seen a handful of times. V and J are TRBV4-3 and TRBJ2-2, with TRBD1 matching over 8 bases. V dropped 0 bases and J dropped 0; count of bases not matched to a gene: 12. The CDR3 extends over 20 amino acids. CDR1 and CDR2 (germline): LGHNA, YSLEER. The CDR3 nucleotides are TGCGCCAGCAGCCAAGATGCCCATCGGACAGGGTGGGCGAACACCGGGGAGCTGTTTTTT. This translates into CASSQDAHRTGWANTGELFF.

The V and J genes are TRBV5-1 and TRBJ2-7; weak D call: TRBD1 (5 bases). Germline V gives CDR1 SGHRS, CDR2 YFSETQ. This CDR3 region has 15 residues. V lost 0 bases and J lost 1, with 11 bases in between. The CDR3 DNA sequence: TGCGCCAGCAGCTTGGCAGGGTCCCGATCCTACGAGCAGTACTTC. The encoded protein is CASSLAGSRSYEQYF.

This clonotype was counted many times. This chain links TRBV28 with TRBJ2-3; 10 nucleotides match TRBD2. Germline assignment: CDR1 MDHEN and CDR2 SYDVKM. Losses at the gene ends were 5 bases for V and 2 bases for J; bases not matched to a gene: 7. The CDR3 length is 16 residues. CDR3 DNA sequence: TGTGCCAGCAGTCCTATAGCGGGGGGCTACACAGATACGCAGTATTTT. This codes for CASSPIAGGYTDTQYF.

The sample holds a few counts of this clonotype. The CDR3 region has the DNA TGTGCCAGCAGAAACGACCAGGCCGGAGGTCAGCCCCAGCATTTT. It encodes CASRNDQAGGQPQHF. This chain uses TRBV6-2 or TRBV6-3 with TRBJ1-5; D unclear. The CDR3 runs 15 residues. Trimming removed 6 bases at V and 6 bases at J, with 18 bases between. CDR1 and CDR2 from the germline V gene are MNHEY and SVGEGT.

This clonotype has ten or more counts. The chain has TRBV5-6 and TRBJ2-7; D might be TRBD1 or TRBD2, each matching 5 bases. Per germline, CDR1 SGHDT and CDR2 YYEEEE. CDR3 length: 13 residues. V was cut by 4 bases and J by 1 base, with 9 bases left in between. The CDR3 here is CASSHGGSYEQYF. The CDR3 nucleotides are TGTGCCAGCAGCCATGGGGGATCCTACGAGCAGTACTTC.